Below are 15 T cell receptor beta chains sequenced from a single sample in a study of T cells in Graves' hyperthyroidism and ophthalmopathy. TCR beta CDR3 regions were amplified from RNA transcripts. TCR CDR3 underwent first-round RT-PCR with the HTBI primer set. TCRdb fed the multiplex PCR reads into MiXCR, producing one record per CDR3 protein. Of almost 350,000 distinct CDR3 sequences in the sample, around a sixth were seen once. Sequencing was performed on blood. Receptors were obtained from a middle-aged woman with Graves' ophthalmopathy.

This clonotype was detected many times. The rearrangement uses TRBV12-5 and TRBJ2-3, with 7 bases that match TRBD2. The V gene's germline CDR1 is LGHNT and CDR2 FRNRAP. CDR3 length: 16 amino acids. The junction had 10 bases not matched to a gene; V was cut back by 5 bases and J by 2 bases. The CDR3 here is CASGDGTISNTDTQYF. The CDR3 bases are TGTGCTAGTGGTGATGGGACTATCTCGAACACAGATACGCAGTATTTT.

This clonotype was recorded at least ten times. The chain recombines TRBV6-1 with TRBJ1-2, with D uncertain. Trimming removed 6 bases from V and 7 bases from J, with 9 bases in between. Germline CDR1 and CDR2: MNHNS and SASEGT. The CDR3 length is 11 residues. The CDR3 DNA reads as TGTGCCAGCAGCACTCCCTTTGGCTACACCTTC. Protein sequence: CASSTPFGYTF.

There are many counts of this clonotype. As DNA, the CDR3 is TGTGCCAGCAGTGATAGACAGTTCAATCAGCCCCAGCATTTT. As protein: CASSDRQFNQPQHF. This sequence joins TRBV25-1 and TRBJ1-5; a possible D gene is TRBD1 (5 bases). Trimming took 3 bases from V and 3 from J, leaving 9 bases between them. The CDR3 has 14 residues. The germline gives CDR1 MGHDK, CDR2 SYGVNS.

This clonotype was recorded many times. The CDR3 region is CSASLVTSARYEQYF. The CDR3 DNA follows: TGCAGTGCTAGTCTTGTGACTAGCGCCCGCTACGAGCAGTACTTC. The V and J genes are TRBV20-1 and TRBJ2-7; 8 nucleotides agree with TRBD2. This CDR3 has 15 amino acids. Germline CDR1 and CDR2: DFQATT and SNEGSKA (reference sequence). V trimming: 3 bases; J trimming: 3 bases; junction bases outside the gene matches: 10.

The V gene is TRBV3-1, the J gene TRBJ2-7; a weak D match, TRBD2 (6 bases). Trimming took 1 base from V and 1 from J, leaving 8 bases between them. This CDR3 spans 14 amino acids. The germline gives CDR1 LGHDT, CDR2 YNNKEL (reference sequence). CDR3 amino acids: CASSQAGTSYEQYF. CDR3 in DNA: TGTGCCAGCAGCCAAGCCGGGACTTCCTACGAGCAGTACTTC.

The table lists this clonotype with many counts. This sequence joins TRBV28 and TRBJ1-5; D might be TRBD1 (6 bases). Trimming removed 3 bases from V and 1 base from J, with 10 bases in between. Germline V lookup: CDR1 MDHEN, CDR2 SYDVKM. This CDR3 is built from 15 residues. CDR3: CASSLYQGSNQPQHF. As DNA, the CDR3 is TGTGCCAGCAGTTTGTACCAGGGGAGCAATCAGCCCCAGCATTTT.

This clonotype was seen many times. CDR3 bases: TGTGCCAGCAGTTTACCACGTCCGAACACCGGGGAGCTGTTTTTT. Amino acid sequence: CASSLPRPNTGELFF. The chain employs TRBV12-3 or TRBV12-4 and TRBJ2-2; D gene unclear. Trimming took off 2 bases at V and 0 bases at J, with 7 bases between the two ends. The CDR3 is made up of 15 amino acids.

The table lists this clonotype with many counts. This sequence joins TRBV7-2 and TRBJ2-7; tentatively, D is TRBD1 (6 bases). Germline CDR1 SGHTA, CDR2 FQGNSA. The CDR3 totals 14 residues. V gave up 3 bases and J gave up 6 bases, with 15 bases separating them. The chain's CDR3 is CASSFGVGGAEQYF. CDR3 sequence (DNA): TGTGCCAGCAGCTTCGGTGTTGGGGGCGCCGAGCAGTACTTC.

The chain combines TRBV6-2 or TRBV6-3 with TRBJ2-7; TRBD1 aligns across 7 bases. The DNA end is more similar to TRBJ2-1, so the J call may be wrong. From germline, CDR1 is MNHEY and CDR2 SVGEGT. This CDR3 region has 15 residues. The CDR3 DNA reads as TGTGCCAGCAGTTACTCGATAGGGGGCTCCTACGAGCAGTTCTTC. Its translation is CASSYSIGGSYEQFF.

This clonotype came up many times. The rearrangement joins TRBV6-5 to TRBJ2-7; D is unresolved. V lost 1 base and J 0 bases, leaving 10 bases between the germline ends. The germline gives CDR1 MNHEY, CDR2 SVGAGI. The CDR3 has 15 amino acids. The CDR3, as DNA: TGTGCCAGCAGTTACTTAGGCCAGGCCTCCTACGAGCAGTACTTC. The encoded protein is CASSYLGQASYEQYF.

The chain has TRBV6-5 and TRBJ2-7, with 7 bases that match TRBD2. V lost 0 bases to trimming and J lost 3 bases; unmatched junction nucleotides: 5. The CDR3 spans 15 residues. Germline V gives CDR1 MNHEY, CDR2 SVGAGI. CDR3 nucleotides: TGTGCCAGCAGTTACTCGAAAGTAGCGGGCTACGAGCAGTACTTC. Protein product: CASSYSKVAGYEQYF.

To note about this clonotype: Mismatch with germline at one junction end may stem from a read error. The CDR3 DNA sequence: TGTGCCACCAGTGAAAGGGGACACACCTACGAGCAGTCCTTC. It translates to CATSERGHTYEQSF. This sequence joins TRBV24-1 and TRBJ2-7, with D perhaps matching TRBD1 (6 bases). This CDR3 has 14 amino acids. Germline CDR1 and CDR2: KGHDR and SFDVKD.

This chain connects TRBV6-1 to TRBJ1-5; no definite D call. The CDR3 spans 14 residues. V was trimmed by 7 bases and J by 0 bases, leaving 10 bases between them. Germline-derived CDR1 and CDR2 are MNHNS and SASEGT. CDR3: CASTLADSNQPQHF. The CDR3 nucleotides read TGTGCCAGCACCTTAGCAGATAGCAATCAGCCCCAGCATTTT.

The sample holds many counts of this clonotype. A junction boundary mismatches the germline segment, possibly from a read error. The genes are TRBV15 and TRBJ2-7; 7 bases align to TRBD2. Germline V gene data show CDR1 as LNHNV and CDR2 as YYDKDF (reference sequence). The CDR3 is 13 amino acids. Here the CDR3 reads CATSRKLADSSVF. Here the CDR3 DNA reads TGTGCCACCAGCAGAAAGCTAGCGGACTCGTCGGTCTTC.

This clonotype was recorded many times. The V call is TRBV13, the J call TRBJ2-2; the match to TRBD1 covers 8 bases. The length of the CDR3 is 16 residues. With V trimmed by 2 bases and J by 7 bases, 9 bases remained unmatched. Looked up from germline, CDR1 is PRHDT and CDR2 is FYEKMQ (reference sequence). The CDR3 region is CASSLPPGTGIGELFF. The CDR3, as DNA: TGTGCCAGCAGCTTACCGCCCGGGACAGGTATCGGGGAGCTGTTTTTT. Together with reference TRBV13 and TRBJ2-2, the CDR3 gives the full variable domain: AAGVIQSPRHLIKEKRETATLKCYPIPRHDTVYWYQQGPGQDPQFLISFYEKMQSDKGSIPDRFSAQQFSDYHSELNMSSLELGDSALYFCASSLPPGTGIGELFFGEGSRLTVL.